This T cell receptor (beta chain) was recovered during a study of blood T cell repertoires in COVID-19. Study context: Spain, Italy and the United States supplied samples that represented acute and convalescent COVID-19. PBMCs, B-cell-depleted T cells, or T cells provided the cDNA or gDNA that made up the material.

Original analysis: How many nucleated cells were present was estimated from reference gene primer amplification. The protocol was immunoSEQ multiplex PCR, while the TCRdb copy is restricted to in-frame clones and leaves out a portion. That table is the source of V, J and clone size, and D and trimming were worked out from the DNA. The table shows about 44,000 clones, with approximately 88% occurring only once. The source is a woman aged 40 to 50 with acute or convalescent COVID-19. Source material: peripheral blood.

CDR3 coding DNA: TGTGCCAGCAGACGTGAGCTTCTGAACACCGGGGAGCTGTTTTTT. Amino acid sequence: CASRRELLNTGELFF. V usage is TRBV5-8 and J usage is TRBJ2-2; D ambiguous. Germline V gene lookup returns CDR1 SGHTS and CDR2 YDEGEE. V was clipped by 5 bases and J by 1 base, with 12 bases between them. This CDR3 has 15 residues. Using reference TRBV5-8 and TRBJ2-2 for the parts outside the CDR3, the full variable domain is EAGVTQSPTHLIKTRGQQATLRCSPISGHTSVYWYQQALGLGLQFLLWYDEGEERNRGNFPPRFSGRQFPNYSSELNVNALELEDSALYLCASRRELLNTGELFFGEGSRLTVL.